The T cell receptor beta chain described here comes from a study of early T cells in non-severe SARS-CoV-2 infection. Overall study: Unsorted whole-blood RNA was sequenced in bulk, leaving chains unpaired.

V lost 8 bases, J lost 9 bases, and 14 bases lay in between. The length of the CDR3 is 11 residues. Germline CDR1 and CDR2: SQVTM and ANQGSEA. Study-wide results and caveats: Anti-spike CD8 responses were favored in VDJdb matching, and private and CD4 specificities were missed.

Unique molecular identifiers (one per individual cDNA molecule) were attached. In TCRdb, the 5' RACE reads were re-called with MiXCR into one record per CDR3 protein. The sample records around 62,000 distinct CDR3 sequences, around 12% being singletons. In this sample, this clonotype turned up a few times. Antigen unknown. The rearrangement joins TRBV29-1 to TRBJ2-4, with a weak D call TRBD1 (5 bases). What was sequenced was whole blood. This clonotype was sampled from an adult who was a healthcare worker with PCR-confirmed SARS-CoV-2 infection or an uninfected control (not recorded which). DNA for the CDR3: TGCAGCTCTCTGGGGCTGGGCATTCAGTACTTC. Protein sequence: CSSLGLGIQYF.